The 26 T cell receptor beta chains in this list originate from one sample, sequenced in a study of blood T cell repertoires in COVID-19. This table comes from immunoSEQ multiplex PCR, and its TCRdb copy is limited to in-frame clones, with some not included. Among 35,000 to 50,000 clones listed, just under 70% were seen once. The sample consisted of peripheral blood. The receptor set was obtained from a man older than 75 with acute or convalescent COVID-19.

This clone was seen a handful of times. V gene TRBV9 combines with J gene TRBJ2-2, with 7 bases matching TRBD2. Germline lookup yields CDR1 SGDLS and CDR2 YYNGEE. The CDR3 totals 15 residues. V lost 0 bases and J lost 4; bases outside the gene matches: 3. The CDR3 DNA is TGTGCCAGCAGCGTAGGGACTAGTGGCACCGGGGAGCTGTTTTTT. Its protein product is CASSVGTSGTGELFF.

The chain combines TRBV9 with TRBJ2-5; weak D call: TRBD2 (5 bases). Germline V gene sequence: CDR1 SGDLS, CDR2 YYNGEE. The length of the CDR3 is 13 residues. The ends were cut back, 1 base at V and 5 bases at J, with 9 bases in the middle. The CDR3 bases are TGTGCCAGCAGCGTAAACTCGGGGGAGACCCAGTACTTC. Residues: CASSVNSGETQYF.

The chain uses TRBV6-2 or TRBV6-3 and TRBJ2-1, with 7 bases lining up with TRBD1. V was pared by 5 bases and J by 7 bases, with 11 bases of the junction left unmatched. CDR3 length equals 15 residues. CDR1 MNHEY and CDR2 SVGEGT come from the germline V gene. This chain's CDR3 is CASSATGEYPNEQFF. The CDR3 DNA sequence: TGTGCCAGCAGTGCAACAGGGGAGTATCCGAATGAGCAGTTCTTC.

The chain uses TRBV3-1 (or the pseudogene TRBV3-2) and TRBJ1-1, with 8 bases fitting TRBD1. Germline V gene sequence: CDR1 LGHDT, CDR2 YNNKEL (reference sequence). The CDR3 sequence is 15 residues long. J lost 4 bases, V lost 7 bases, and 11 bases had no gene match. The CDR3 spells CASTPRTGRGTEAFF. As DNA, the CDR3 is TGTGCCAGCACCCCGAGGACAGGGAGGGGCACTGAAGCTTTCTTT.

This clone was recorded only once. This sequence joins TRBV25-1 and TRBJ2-7; 9 bases agree with TRBD1. Trimming cost V 4 bases and J 2 bases; bases outside gene matches: 9. The CDR3 is 16 residues long. Germline CDR1 MGHDK, CDR2 SYGVNS. CDR3 DNA: TGTGCCAGCAGTGGAGGGAGGACAGGGGTAACCTACGAGCAGTACTTC. Translated: CASSGGRTGVTYEQYF.

The chain uses TRBV7-9 and TRBJ1-2; D is unclear. The CDR3 is made up of 12 amino acids. Germline V CDR1 and CDR2: SEHNR, FQNEAQ (reference sequence). V lost 3 bases and J 6 bases, leaving 8 bases between the germline ends. In DNA form, the CDR3 reads TGTGCCAGCAGCTTCGGGAGGGATGGCTACACCTTC. This translates into CASSFGRDGYTF.

The chain recombines TRBV4-3 with TRBJ1-2, with a weak D call TRBD1 (6 bases). Between the trimmed V and J ends, which lost 0 bases and 5 bases, there was a span of 16 bases. CDR3 length: 16 residues. Germline values: CDR1 LGHNA, CDR2 YSLEER. CDR3 nucleotides: TGCGCCAGCAGCCAAGATCTTCCCGAGAGGGGGTATGGCTACACCTTC. Translating gives CASSQDLPERGYGYTF.

This chain connects TRBV28 to TRBJ1-2, with a tentative D call TRBD1 (5 bases). Between the trimmed V and J ends, which lost 2 bases and 7 bases, there was a span of 8 bases. The CDR3 loop spans 12 amino acids. The germline V gene has CDR1 MDHEN and CDR2 SYDVKM. The CDR3 bases are TGTGCCAGCAGTTTACAGGGTCCTGGCTACACCTTC. Amino acids: CASSLQGPGYTF.

This clone showed up just a few times. The chain has TRBV18 and TRBJ2-7, with D possibly matching TRBD1 (6 bases). V was shortened by 4 bases and J by 2 bases, with 15 bases between the two germline ends. There are 15 residues in the CDR3. Per the germline V gene, CDR1 is KGHSH and CDR2 is LQKENI. CDR3 sequence reads: CASSQGRGHTYEQYF. The CDR3 nucleotides read TGTGCCAGCTCACAAGGCAGGGGCCATACCTACGAGCAGTACTTC. Full variable domain (outside the CDR3, taken from reference TRBV18 and TRBJ2-7): NAGVMQNPRHLVRRRGQEARLRCSPMKGHSHVYWYRQLPEEGLKFMVYLQKENIIDESGMPKERFSAEFPKEGPSILRIQQVVRGDSAAYFCASSQGRGHTYEQYFGPGTRLTVT.

For the CDR3, the DNA is TGTGCCAGCAGCTGGACTCGGGGCTCTGGAAACACCATATATTTT. Amino acid sequence: CASSWTRGSGNTIYF. The chain couples TRBV7-9 to TRBJ1-3, with no clear D. This CDR3 region has 15 residues. The germline CDR1 and CDR2 sequences are SEHNR and FQNEAQ (reference sequence). Between the trimmed V and J ends, which lost 4 bases and 0 bases, there was a span of 10 bases.

The CDR3 nucleotides read TGTGCCAGCAGTTTGCAGCGGGGAGAGACCCAGTACTTC. Translated: CASSLQRGETQYF. This rearrangement joins TRBV12-3 or TRBV12-4 to TRBJ2-5; 7 positions agree with TRBD2. Trimming at V came to 3 bases and at J to 4 bases, leaving 2 bases not matched to a gene. CDR3 size: 13 residues.

The genes are TRBV6-2 or TRBV6-3 and TRBJ2-3, with 9 nucleotides matching TRBD2. After removal of 4 bases from V and 0 bases from J, the junction contained 5 bases not matched to a gene. Germline CDR1 reads MNHEY; CDR2 reads SVGEGT. The length of the CDR3 is 16 residues. CDR3 DNA: TGTGCCAGCAGTTCCTTTCTAGCGGGAAGCACAGATACGCAGTATTTT. This encodes CASSSFLAGSTDTQYF.

The chain couples TRBV7-2 to TRBJ2-2; 9 nucleotides match TRBD2. Germline V gene sequence: CDR1 SGHTA, CDR2 FQGNSA. This CDR3 has 17 amino acids. With V trimmed by 1 base and J by 0 bases, 3 bases remained unmatched. CDR3 region: CASSLGGRATNTGELFF. The DNA of the CDR3 is TGTGCCAGCAGCTTAGGCGGGAGGGCCACGAACACCGGGGAGCTGTTTTTT. Full variable domain (remainder filled in from reference TRBV7-2 and TRBJ2-2): GAGVSQSPSNKVTEKGKDVELRCDPISGHTALYWYRQSLGQGLEFLIYFQGNSAPDKSGLPSDRFSAERTGGSVSTLTIQRTQQEDSAVYLCASSLGGRATNTGELFFGEGSRLTVL.

This chain links TRBV5-1 with TRBJ2-2; the D is unclear. CDR1 is SGHRS and CDR2 is YFSETQ in the germline V gene. V was shortened by 1 base and J by 2 bases, with 6 bases between the two germline ends. The CDR3 contains 14 residues. DNA of the CDR3: TGCGCCAGCAGCTTGAACAGTAACACCGGGGAGCTGTTTTTT. The encoded protein is CASSLNSNTGELFF.

DNA for the CDR3: TGTGCCAGCAGCTTGGGACTAGTTTCATACGAGCAGTACTTC. It specifies CASSLGLVSYEQYF. The chain has TRBV7-2 and TRBJ2-7, with TRBD2 matching 8 bases. Germline-derived CDR1 and CDR2 are SGHTA and FQGNSA. The CDR3 is made up of 14 amino acids. After removal of 3 bases from V and 4 bases from J, the junction contained 5 bases not matched to a gene.

As for this clone: Other DNA sequences in this sample translate to the same CDR3. This chain uses TRBV29-1 with TRBJ1-1, with 10 bases lining up with TRBD1. Trimming at V came to 7 bases and at J to 5 bases, leaving 4 bases not matched to a gene. CDR3 length equals 12 residues. Germline V gene data show CDR1 as SQVTM and CDR2 as ANQGSEA. CDR3 nucleotide sequence: TGCAGCGCGGACAGGGGGGGTACTGAAGCTTTCTTT. Amino acids: CSADRGGTEAFF.

This clone was counted between two and nine times. The J gene is TRBJ1-2, the V gene TRBV7-6; 9 bases are shared with TRBD1. The CDR3 loop spans 13 amino acids. Trimming cost V 10 bases and J 2 bases; bases outside gene matches: 5. The germline gives CDR1 SGHVS, CDR2 FNYEAQ. The CDR3 DNA reads TGTGCCACTACAGGGGGCGCAAACTATGGCTACACCTTC. This sequence encodes CATTGGANYGYTF.

The V and J genes are TRBV30 and TRBJ1-2; D not certain. CDR1 GTSNPN and CDR2 SVGIG come from the germline V gene (reference sequence). The CDR3 length is 12 residues. Trimming stripped 1 base from V and 3 bases from J, with 6 bases between. The CDR3 loop is CAWSAQYYGYTF. Written as DNA, the CDR3 is TGTGCCTGGAGTGCCCAATACTATGGCTACACCTTC.

The chain recombines TRBV11-2 with TRBJ2-7, with 7 nucleotides matching TRBD2. From germline, CDR1 is SGHAT and CDR2 FQNNGV. With 5 bases clipped from V and 5 bases from J, the junction kept 18 bases outside the gene matches. The CDR3 has 17 amino acids. The CDR3 spells CASSHPLRDYPRDEQYF. The DNA of the CDR3 is TGTGCCAGCAGCCATCCTCTTCGGGACTACCCCCGAGACGAGCAGTACTTC.

This clone was found a few times. This chain's CDR3 is CAWTPQPGYGYTF. CDR3 DNA: TGTGCCTGGACCCCCCAACCCGGCTATGGCTACACCTTC. The V gene is TRBV30, the J gene TRBJ1-2; D unclear. Trimming left V 4 bases short and J 4 bases short, with 13 bases between. There are 13 residues in the CDR3. CDR1 is GTSNPN, CDR2 SVGIG, per germline (reference sequence). Full variable domain (outside the CDR3, taken from reference TRBV30 and TRBJ1-2): SQTIHQWPATLVQPVGSPLSLECTVEGTSNPNLYWYRQAAGRGLQLLFYSVGIGQISSEVPQNLSASRPQDRQFILSSKKLLLSDSGFYLCAWTPQPGYGYTFGSGTRLTVV.

The chain uses TRBV9 and TRBJ1-1; TRBD1 aligns across 9 bases. The germline gives CDR1 SGDLS, CDR2 YYNGEE. V was pared by 0 bases and J by 8 bases, with 5 bases of the junction left unmatched. The CDR3 spans 14 residues. CDR3 protein: CASSVGGQGSEAFF. Written as DNA, the CDR3 is TGTGCCAGCAGCGTAGGGGGACAGGGATCGGAAGCTTTCTTT. The full variable domain, completed using reference TRBV9 and TRBJ1-1, is DSGVTQTPKHLITATGQRVTLRCSPRSGDLSVYWYQQSLDQGLQFLIQYYNGEERAKGNILERFSAQQFPDLHSELNLSSLELGDSALYFCASSVGGQGSEAFFGQGTRLTVV.

The chain couples TRBV2 to TRBJ1-1; 9 bases line up with TRBD1. J gave up 7 bases and V 4 bases, and 10 bases lay outside the gene matches. This CDR3 is built from 15 residues. The V gene's germline CDR1 is SNHLY and CDR2 FYNNEI. Here the CDR3 DNA reads TGTGCCAGCAGTGGACTACAGGGGGCTCTGAGTGAAGCTTTCTTT. It encodes CASSGLQGALSEAFF.

This clone appeared a few times. The chain employs TRBV4-1 and TRBJ2-7, with 9 bases that match TRBD1. Germline CDR1 MGHRA, CDR2 YSYEKL. The CDR3 runs to 15 residues. J was trimmed by 0 bases and V by 3 bases; bases with no gene match: 3. The CDR3 bases are TGCGCCAGCAGCCAGGGACAGGGAGACTCCTACGAGCAGTACTTC. This gives the protein CASSQGQGDSYEQYF.

This chain connects TRBV4-1 to TRBJ2-1; 10 nucleotides agree with TRBD1. J was trimmed by 6 bases and V by 0 bases; bases with no gene match: 5. Germline-derived CDR1 and CDR2 are MGHRA and YSYEKL. The CDR3 is 16 amino acids. CDR3 region: CASSQEPDRGINEQFF. In DNA form, the CDR3 reads TGCGCCAGCAGCCAAGAACCGGACAGGGGGATCAATGAGCAGTTCTTC.

This clone was counted only a few times. This chain joins TRBV21-1 and TRBJ1-4. TRBV21-1 is termed a pseudogene. The CDR3 contains 20 residues. This CDR3 reads CASSKALRYSYLATNEKLFF. The CDR3, as DNA: TGTGCCAGCAGCAAAGCGCTTCGTTATTCCTACCTTGCAACTAATGAAAAACTGTTTTTT.

This clone was found a few times. This chain uses TRBV5-4 with TRBJ1-2; TRBD1 is a possible D gene (6 bases). Germline assignment: CDR1 SGHNT and CDR2 YYREEE (reference sequence). Trimming removed 3 bases at V and 6 bases at J, with 6 bases between. The CDR3 contains 11 residues. CDR3 sequence: CASSYRDGYTF. In nucleotides, the CDR3 is TGTGCCAGCAGCTACAGGGATGGCTACACCTTC.